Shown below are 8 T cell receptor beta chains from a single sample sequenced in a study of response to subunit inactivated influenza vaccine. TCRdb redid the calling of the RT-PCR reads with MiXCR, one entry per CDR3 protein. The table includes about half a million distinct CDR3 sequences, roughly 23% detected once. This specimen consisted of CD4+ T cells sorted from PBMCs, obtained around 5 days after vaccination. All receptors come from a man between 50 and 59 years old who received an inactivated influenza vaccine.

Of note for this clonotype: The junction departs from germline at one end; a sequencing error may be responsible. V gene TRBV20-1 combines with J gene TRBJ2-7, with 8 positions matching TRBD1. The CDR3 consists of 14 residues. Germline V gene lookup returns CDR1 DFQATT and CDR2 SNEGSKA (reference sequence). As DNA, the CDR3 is TGCAGTGCTGGAGACAGGGGAGGTACGGGCGAGCAGTACTTC. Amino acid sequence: CSAGDRGGTGEQYF.

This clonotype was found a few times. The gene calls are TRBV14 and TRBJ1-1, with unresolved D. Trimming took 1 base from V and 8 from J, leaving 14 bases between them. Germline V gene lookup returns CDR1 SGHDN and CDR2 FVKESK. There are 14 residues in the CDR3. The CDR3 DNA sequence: TGTGCCAGCAGCCAAGCGCACAGTCGACACGAAGCTTTCTTT. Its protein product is CASSQAHSRHEAFF.

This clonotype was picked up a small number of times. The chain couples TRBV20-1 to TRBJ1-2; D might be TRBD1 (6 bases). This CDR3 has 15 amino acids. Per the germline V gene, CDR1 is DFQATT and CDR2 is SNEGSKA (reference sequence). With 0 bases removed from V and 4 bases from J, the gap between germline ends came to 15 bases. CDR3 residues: CSARDAGALTYGYTF. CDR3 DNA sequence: TGCAGTGCTAGAGATGCAGGGGCACTAACCTATGGCTACACCTTC.

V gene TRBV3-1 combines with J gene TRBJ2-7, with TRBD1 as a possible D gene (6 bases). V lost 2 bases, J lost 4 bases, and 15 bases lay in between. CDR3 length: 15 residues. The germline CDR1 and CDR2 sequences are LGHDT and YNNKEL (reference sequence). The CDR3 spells CASSQSRLGAYEQYF. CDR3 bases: TGTGCCAGCAGCCAAAGTAGGTTGGGGGCGTACGAGCAGTACTTC.

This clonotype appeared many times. In DNA form, the CDR3 reads TGTGCCAGCCTGCGGACTAGCGGGGGAGAGACCCAGTACTTC. Its translation is CASLRTSGGETQYF. The chain uses TRBV3-1 and TRBJ2-5; 13 bases fit TRBD2. Trimming removed 8 bases from V and 4 bases from J; junction bases left unmatched: 4. The CDR3 is 14 amino acids. Germline loops: CDR1 LGHDT, CDR2 YNNKEL (reference sequence).

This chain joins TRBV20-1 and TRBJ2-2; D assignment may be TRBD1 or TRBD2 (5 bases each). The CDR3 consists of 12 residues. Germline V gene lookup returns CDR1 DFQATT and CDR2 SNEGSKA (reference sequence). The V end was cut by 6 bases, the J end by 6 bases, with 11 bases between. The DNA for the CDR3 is TGCAGTGCCAGACTGGGGGCCGGGGAGCTGTTTTTT. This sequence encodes CSARLGAGELFF.

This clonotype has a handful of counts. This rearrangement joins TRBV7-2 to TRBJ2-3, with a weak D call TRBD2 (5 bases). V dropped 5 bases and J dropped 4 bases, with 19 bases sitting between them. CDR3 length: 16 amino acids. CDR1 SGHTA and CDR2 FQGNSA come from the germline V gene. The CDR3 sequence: CASSPRWGVLPDTQYF. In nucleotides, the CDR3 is TGTGCCAGCAGCCCACGTTGGGGAGTACTACCAGATACGCAGTATTTT.

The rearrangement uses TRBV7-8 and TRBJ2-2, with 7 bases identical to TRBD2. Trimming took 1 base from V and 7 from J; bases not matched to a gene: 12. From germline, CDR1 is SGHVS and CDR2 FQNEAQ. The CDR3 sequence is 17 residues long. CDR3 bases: TGTGCCAGCAGCTTAGATGTGGAGAGCGGGGCCCGCGGGGAGCTGTTTTTT. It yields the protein CASSLDVESGARGELFF.